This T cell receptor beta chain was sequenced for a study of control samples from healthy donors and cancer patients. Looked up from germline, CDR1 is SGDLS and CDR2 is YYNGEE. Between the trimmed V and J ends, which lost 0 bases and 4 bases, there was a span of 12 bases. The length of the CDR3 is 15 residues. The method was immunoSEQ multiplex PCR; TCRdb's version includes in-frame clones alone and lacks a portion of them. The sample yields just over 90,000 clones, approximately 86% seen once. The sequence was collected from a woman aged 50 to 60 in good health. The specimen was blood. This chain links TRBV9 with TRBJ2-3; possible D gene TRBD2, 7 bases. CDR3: CASSVEGGRADTQYF. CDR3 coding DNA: TGTGCCAGCAGCGTAGAGGGGGGGCGCGCAGATACGCAGTATTTT.